This is a list of T cell receptor beta chains from one sample in a study of T cells in Graves' hyperthyroidism and ophthalmopathy. TCRdb re-called the multiplex PCR reads with MiXCR, one entry per CDR3 protein. Counted here are approximately 370,000 distinct CDR3 sequences, under 15% occurring once; the ten biggest clones make up over 25%. The sequenced sample was blood. The receptors were sampled from a woman aged 30 to 39 with Graves' hyperthyroidism. Each CDR3 is given with its conserved first and last residue. D genes are given only for firm matches. Not every row has a clone size; where given, it reads once, few, many or a size class.

CDR3	DNA	J	V	size	D
CASSQSRPGLETQCF	TGCGCCAGCAGCCAGTCTCGTCCAGGACTGGAGACCCAGTGCTTC	TRBJ2-5	TRBV4-1	-	-
CASSAYRDRQNYEQYF	TGTGCCAGCAGCGCGTACCGGGACCGTCAGAACTACGAGCAGTACTTC	TRBJ2-7	TRBV7-9	-	-
CASSGQGAPNQPQHF	TGTGCCAGCAGCGGACAGGGGGCGCCCAATCAGCCCCAGCATTTT	TRBJ1-5	TRBV6-1	-	TRBD1
CASSESGQYQETQYF	TGTGCCAGCAGTGAATCGGGACAGTACCAAGAGACCCAGTACTTC	TRBJ2-5	TRBV25-1	-	TRBD1
CSVRRDYSRVTGELFF	TGCAGCGTCCGGAGGGACTATTCGCGGGTCACCGGGGAGCTGTTTTTT	TRBJ2-2	TRBV29-1	few	TRBD2
CASSLKSGAPPDEQFF	TGTGCCAGCAGCTTAAAGTCAGGGGCGCCCCCCGATGAGCAGTTCTTC	TRBJ2-1	TRBV7-3	many	-
CASSPGTSGDTQYF	TGTGCCAGCAGCCCCGGGACTAGTGGAGATACGCAGTATTTT	TRBJ2-3	TRBV7-3	-	TRBD2
CASSLPVQASYNEQFF	TGCGCCAGCAGCTTGCCGGTGCAGGCCTCCTACAATGAGCAGTTCTTC	TRBJ2-1	TRBV5-1	many	-
CATSSAQNTGELFF	TGTGCCACCAGTTCGGCCCAGAACACCGGGGAGCTGTTTTTT	TRBJ2-2	TRBV11-2	many	-
CSARGGLAGSSYNEQFF	TGCAGTGCTAGAGGGGGACTAGCGGGAAGCTCCTACAATGAGCAGTTCTTC	TRBJ2-1	TRBV20-1	-	TRBD2
CSAKTDASYEQYF	TGCAGTGCCAAGACCGACGCCTCCTACGAGCAGTACTTC	TRBJ2-7	TRBV20-1	many	-
CASSQSGGGQVAYNEQFF	TGCGCCAGCAGCCAATCTGGGGGTGGACAGGTGGCCTACAATGAGCAGTTCTTC	TRBJ2-1	TRBV4-1	few	TRBD1
CASGPDAKGVTEAFF	TGTGCTAGTGGTCCAGATGCCAAGGGAGTCACTGAAGCTTTCTTT	TRBJ1-1	TRBV12-5	many	-
CASSARGGGRASGELFF	TGTGCCAGCAGCGCCCGAGGCGGGGGCCGTGCATCCGGGGAGCTGTTTTTT	TRBJ2-2	TRBV9	-	-
CASSLELDPIGETQYF	TGTGCCAGCAGTTTAGAACTCGACCCGATAGGGGAGACCCAGTACTTC	TRBJ2-5	TRBV12-3/TRBV12-4	many	-
CASSDVKKTGFNSPLHF	TGTGCCAGCAGCGACGTAAAAAAGACAGGGTTCAACTCACCCCTCCACTTT	TRBJ1-6	TRBV5-6	once	TRBD1
CASSLGQGGTQYF	TGTGCCAGCAGTCTCGGACAGGGGGGGACCCAGTACTTC	TRBJ2-5	TRBV27	many	TRBD1